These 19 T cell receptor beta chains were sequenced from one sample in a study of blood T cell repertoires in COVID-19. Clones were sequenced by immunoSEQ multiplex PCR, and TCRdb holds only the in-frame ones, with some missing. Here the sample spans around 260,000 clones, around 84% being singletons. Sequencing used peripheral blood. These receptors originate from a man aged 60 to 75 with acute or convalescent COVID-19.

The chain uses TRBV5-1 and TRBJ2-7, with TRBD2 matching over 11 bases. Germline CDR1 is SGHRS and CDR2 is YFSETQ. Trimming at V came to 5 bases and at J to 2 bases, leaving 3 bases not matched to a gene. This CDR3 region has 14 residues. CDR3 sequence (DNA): TGCGCCAGCAGAGGGACTAGCGGAACCTACGAGCAGTACTTC. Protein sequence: CASRGTSGTYEQYF.

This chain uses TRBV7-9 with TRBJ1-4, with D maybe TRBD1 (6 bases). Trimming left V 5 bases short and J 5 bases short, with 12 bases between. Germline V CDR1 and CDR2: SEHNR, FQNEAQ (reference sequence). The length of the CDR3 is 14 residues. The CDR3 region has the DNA TGTGCCAGCAGCCCTGGACAGATCAATGAAAAACTGTTTTTT. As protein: CASSPGQINEKLFF. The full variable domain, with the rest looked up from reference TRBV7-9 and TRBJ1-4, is DTGVSQNPRHKITKRGQNVTFRCDPISEHNRLYWYRQTLGQGPEFLTYFQNEAQLEKSRLLSDRFSAERPKGSFSTLEIQRTEQGDSAMYLCASSPGQINEKLFFGSGTQLSVL.

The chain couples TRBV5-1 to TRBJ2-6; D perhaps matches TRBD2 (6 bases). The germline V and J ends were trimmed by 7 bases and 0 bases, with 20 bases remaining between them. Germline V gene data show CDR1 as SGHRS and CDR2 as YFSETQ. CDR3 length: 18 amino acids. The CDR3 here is CASRGWGRSPSGANVLTF. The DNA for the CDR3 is TGCGCCAGCCGAGGGTGGGGGAGGTCACCCTCTGGGGCCAACGTCCTGACTTTC.

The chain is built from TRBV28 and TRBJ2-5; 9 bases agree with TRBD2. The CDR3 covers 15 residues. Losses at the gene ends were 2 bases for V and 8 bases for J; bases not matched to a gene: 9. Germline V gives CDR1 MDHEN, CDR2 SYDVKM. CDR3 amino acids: CASSLVSSGKVTQYF. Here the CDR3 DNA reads TGTGCCAGCAGTTTAGTGTCTAGCGGGAAAGTAACCCAGTACTTC.

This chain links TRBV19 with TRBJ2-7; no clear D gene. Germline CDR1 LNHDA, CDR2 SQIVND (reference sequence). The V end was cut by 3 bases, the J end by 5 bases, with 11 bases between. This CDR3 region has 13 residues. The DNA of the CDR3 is TGTGCCAGTAGTATTCCCATGGGCCACGAGCAGTACTTC. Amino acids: CASSIPMGHEQYF.

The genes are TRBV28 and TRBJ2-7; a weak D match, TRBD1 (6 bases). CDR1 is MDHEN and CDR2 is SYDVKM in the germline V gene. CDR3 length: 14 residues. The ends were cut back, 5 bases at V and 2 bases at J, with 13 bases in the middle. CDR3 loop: CASSPRGAAYEQYF. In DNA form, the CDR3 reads TGTGCCAGCAGTCCCAGGGGAGCCGCCTACGAGCAGTACTTC.

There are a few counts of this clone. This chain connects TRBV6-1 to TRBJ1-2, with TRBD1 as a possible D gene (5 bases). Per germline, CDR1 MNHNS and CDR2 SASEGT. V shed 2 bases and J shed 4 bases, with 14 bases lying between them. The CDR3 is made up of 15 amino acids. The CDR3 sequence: CASSESLGGGYGYTF. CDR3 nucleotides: TGTGCCAGCAGTGAAAGTTTGGGGGGGGGCTATGGCTACACCTTC.

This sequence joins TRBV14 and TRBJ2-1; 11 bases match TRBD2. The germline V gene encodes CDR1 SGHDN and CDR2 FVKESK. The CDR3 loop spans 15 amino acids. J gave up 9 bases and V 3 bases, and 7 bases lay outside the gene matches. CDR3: CASSHQLAGAGEQFF. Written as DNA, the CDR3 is TGTGCCAGCAGCCATCAACTAGCGGGAGCTGGTGAGCAGTTCTTC.

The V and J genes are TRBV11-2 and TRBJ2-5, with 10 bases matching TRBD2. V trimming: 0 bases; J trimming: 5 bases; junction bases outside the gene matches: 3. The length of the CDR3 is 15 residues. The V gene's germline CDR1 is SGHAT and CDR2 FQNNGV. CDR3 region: CASSLEAGGRETQYF. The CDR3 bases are TGTGCCAGCAGCTTAGAAGCGGGGGGGCGGGAGACCCAGTACTTC.

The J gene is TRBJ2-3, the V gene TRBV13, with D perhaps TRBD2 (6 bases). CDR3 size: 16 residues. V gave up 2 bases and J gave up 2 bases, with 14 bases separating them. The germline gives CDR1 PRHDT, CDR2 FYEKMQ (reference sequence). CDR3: CASSLPRSGLTDTQYF. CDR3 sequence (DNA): TGTGCCAGCAGCTTACCCCGTAGCGGTCTCACAGATACGCAGTATTTT. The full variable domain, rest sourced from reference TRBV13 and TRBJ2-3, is AAGVIQSPRHLIKEKRETATLKCYPIPRHDTVYWYQQGPGQDPQFLISFYEKMQSDKGSIPDRFSAQQFSDYHSELNMSSLELGDSALYFCASSLPRSGLTDTQYFGPGTRLTVL.

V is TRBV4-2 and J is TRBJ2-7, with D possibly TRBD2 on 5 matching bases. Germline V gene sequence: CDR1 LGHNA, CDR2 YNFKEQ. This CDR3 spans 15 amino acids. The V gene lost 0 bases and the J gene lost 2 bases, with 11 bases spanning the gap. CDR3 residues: CASSQDEAEAYEQYF. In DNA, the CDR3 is TGTGCCAGCAGCCAAGACGAAGCGGAAGCCTACGAGCAGTACTTC.

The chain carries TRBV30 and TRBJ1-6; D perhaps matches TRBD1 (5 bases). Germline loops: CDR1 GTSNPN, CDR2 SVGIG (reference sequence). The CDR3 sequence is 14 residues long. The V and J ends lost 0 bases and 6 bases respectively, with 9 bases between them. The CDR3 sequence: CAWSVGQINSPLHF. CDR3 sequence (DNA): TGTGCCTGGAGTGTGGGGCAGATTAATTCACCCCTCCACTTT. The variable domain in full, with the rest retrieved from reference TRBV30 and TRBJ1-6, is SQTIHQWPATLVQPVGSPLSLECTVEGTSNPNLYWYRQAAGRGLQLLFYSVGIGQISSEVPQNLSASRPQDRQFILSSKKLLLSDSGFYLCAWSVGQINSPLHFGNGTRLTVT.

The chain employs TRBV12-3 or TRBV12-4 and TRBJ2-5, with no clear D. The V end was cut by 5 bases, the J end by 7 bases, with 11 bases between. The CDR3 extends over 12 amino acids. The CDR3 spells CASSAITGTQYF. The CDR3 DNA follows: TGTGCCAGCAGTGCGATAACTGGGACCCAGTACTTC.

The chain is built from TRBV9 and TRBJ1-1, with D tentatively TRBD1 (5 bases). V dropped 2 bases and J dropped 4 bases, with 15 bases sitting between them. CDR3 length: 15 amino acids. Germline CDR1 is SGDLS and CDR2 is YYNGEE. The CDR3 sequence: CASSVGGVFGTEAFF. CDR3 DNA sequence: TGTGCCAGCAGCGTTGGGGGGGTGTTCGGCACTGAAGCTTTCTTT. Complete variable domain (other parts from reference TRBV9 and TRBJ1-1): DSGVTQTPKHLITATGQRVTLRCSPRSGDLSVYWYQQSLDQGLQFLIQYYNGEERAKGNILERFSAQQFPDLHSELNLSSLELGDSALYFCASSVGGVFGTEAFFGQGTRLTVV.

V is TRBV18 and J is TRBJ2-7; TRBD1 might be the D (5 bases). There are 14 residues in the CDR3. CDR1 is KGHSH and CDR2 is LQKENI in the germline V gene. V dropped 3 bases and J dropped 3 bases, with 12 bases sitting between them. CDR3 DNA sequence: TGTGCCAGCTCACCTTTAGACAGTCTCTACGAGCAGTACTTC. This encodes CASSPLDSLYEQYF.

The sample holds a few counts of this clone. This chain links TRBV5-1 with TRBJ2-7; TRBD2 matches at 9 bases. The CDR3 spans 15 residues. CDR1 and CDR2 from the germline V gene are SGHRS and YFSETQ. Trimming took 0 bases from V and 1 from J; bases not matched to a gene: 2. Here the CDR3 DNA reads TGCGCCAGCAGCTTGGCTAGCGGGGCTTCCTACGAGCAGTACTTC. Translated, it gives CASSLASGASYEQYF.

The CDR3 DNA is TGTGCCAGCAGCTCGGCCGGCCACAGGGCCACTGAAGCTTTCTTT. Its protein is CASSSAGHRATEAFF. The rearrangement links TRBV5-6 to TRBJ1-1; tentatively, D is TRBD1 (6 bases). Trimming shortened V by 3 bases and J by 4 bases, and 16 bases separated the two germline ends. The CDR3 extends over 15 amino acids. Germline CDR1 reads SGHDT; CDR2 reads YYEEEE.

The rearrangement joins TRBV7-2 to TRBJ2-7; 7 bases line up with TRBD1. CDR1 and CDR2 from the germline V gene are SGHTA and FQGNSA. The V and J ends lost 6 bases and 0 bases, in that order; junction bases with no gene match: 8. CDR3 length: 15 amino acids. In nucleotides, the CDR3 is TGTGCCAGCAGAAGGGGGCAGTTGAGCTCCTACGAGCAGTACTTC. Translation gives CASRRGQLSSYEQYF.

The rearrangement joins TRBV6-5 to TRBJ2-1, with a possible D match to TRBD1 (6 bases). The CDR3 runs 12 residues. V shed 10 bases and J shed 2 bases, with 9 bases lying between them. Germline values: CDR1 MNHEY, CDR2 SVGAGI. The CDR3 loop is CATGTTYNEQFF. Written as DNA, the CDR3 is TGTGCCACTGGGACAACCTACAATGAGCAGTTCTTC.